This T cell receptor beta chain was captured in a study of cytomegalovirus exposure and HLA in healthy donors. Study-wide results and limits: Data from an earlier analysis indicated that most TCR beta V segments were productive either about 90% or about 30% of the time.

Germline V gives CDR1 SGHVS, CDR2 FQNEAQ. V gave up 4 bases and J gave up 6 bases, with 12 bases separating them. This CDR3 is built from 13 residues. Healthy bone marrow donors made up the donors. Note on this clone: The antigen remains undetermined.

PCR was performed using 60 Vbeta and 13 Jbeta primers. The protocol was immunoSEQ multiplex PCR, while the TCRdb copy is restricted to in-frame clones and leaves out a portion. Seen here are over 150,000 clones, less than 90% observed once, and the top ten hold 1.5% to 2%. Sequenced: PBMCs. The chain recombines TRBV7-8 with TRBJ1-1, with D uncertain. The receptor was isolated from a man aged 45-65 years in good health and CMV-seronegative. The CDR3 reads CASSSHAVPEAFF. CDR3 in DNA: TGTGCCAGCAGCTCGCATGCGGTCCCTGAAGCTTTCTTT.